Sequencing of this T cell receptor beta chain was carried out in a study of blood T cell repertoires in COVID-19 (dated by TCRdb to the early 2020s). Regarding the complete study: Samples covering the acute and convalescent phases of COVID-19 were provided by collaborators in the United States, Italy and Spain. The material from the prospective study consisted of cDNA or gDNA derived from T cells, B-cell-depleted T cells, or PBMCs. Subjects who had been exposed to COVID-19, were actively infected with it, or had recovered from it provided the deeply sampled blood TCRbeta repertoires that made up the dataset. A freely available public database, intended as a resource for researchers studying the immune response to SARS-CoV-2, is where the repertoires were released. Samples came from the ongoing ImmuneRACE study (first 160 participants) plus 1,254 subjects from 6 global collaborators. A de-identified subject ID, COVID-19 status, age in years and sex were almost always included in the sample metadata. Where HLA class I and class II types were available, the types were taken from metadata supplied by the sample provider, not from assay-based typing. Study-level results and caveats: The amount of clinical and demographic metadata varied by source and participant and was provided uncurated.

Counted from cysteine to phenylalanine, this CDR3 has 16 amino acids. The read is trimmed to its CDR3 DNA, 48 bases read in frame from base 1. From V the trimming removes 0 bases and from J it removes 5 bases, while the gene matches leave 9 bases of the junction unaccounted for. From the germline V gene, CDR1 is SGDLS and CDR2 is YYNGEE. Enrolling through a virtual design, the prospective study's participants ranged in age from about 18 to 100 years and lived across 24 United States geographic areas. In the prospective study, participants were assigned to cohorts based on the clinical history participants reported in a screening survey and a study questionnaire. ImmuneRACE Cohort 3 recovered participants were defined by two consecutive negative NP/OP PCR tests, healthcare professional clearance, or symptom resolution. Mobile phlebotomists in the prospective study collected whole blood, serum and a nasopharyngeal or oropharyngeal swab from every participant. Prospective study participants could optionally give additional blood draws and questionnaires over a roughly 2-month period. Before DNA extraction, blood samples from the prospective study were shipped at room temperature or frozen.

As for this clone: This receptor's antigen is unknown. Base quality data are lacking; no much larger clone is found one base away.

The immunoSEQ Assay, a bias-controlled multiplex PCR, was used to amplify TCRbeta CDR3 regions from genomic DNA. Under the source paper's analysis protocol: Within the assay, amplification of reference gene primers was used to estimate how many nucleated cells each sample contained. To quantify the absolute abundance of each unique TCRbeta CDR3 rearrangement, sequence reads were collapsed and filtered. For each sample, productive Simpson clonality was calculated as the square root of Simpson's diversity index across productive rearrangements. As stored in TCRdb, this immuneACCESS dataset retains in-frame rearrangements with V and J assigned. A fraction of the clones does not appear; measured against another copy, unresolved V genes explain less than half of the discrepancy, and the remainder lacks a known reason. V, J and clone size were drawn from that table, and D and trimming were deduced from the DNA. The sample includes some 300,000 clones, with approximately 85% observed a single time. The ten largest account for about 1% of the sample.

The clonotype originates from a woman in her twenties or thirties who had recovered from COVID-19. Sequencing used PBMCs or T cells enriched from blood (not recorded which). The V gene is TRBV9 and the J gene is TRBJ1-1, and 8 junctional nucleotides match TRBD1. The CDR3 here reads CASSVDGQGGSTEAFF. The DNA is TGTGCCAGCAGCGTAGATGGACAGGGAGGGTCGACTGAAGCTTTCTTT.